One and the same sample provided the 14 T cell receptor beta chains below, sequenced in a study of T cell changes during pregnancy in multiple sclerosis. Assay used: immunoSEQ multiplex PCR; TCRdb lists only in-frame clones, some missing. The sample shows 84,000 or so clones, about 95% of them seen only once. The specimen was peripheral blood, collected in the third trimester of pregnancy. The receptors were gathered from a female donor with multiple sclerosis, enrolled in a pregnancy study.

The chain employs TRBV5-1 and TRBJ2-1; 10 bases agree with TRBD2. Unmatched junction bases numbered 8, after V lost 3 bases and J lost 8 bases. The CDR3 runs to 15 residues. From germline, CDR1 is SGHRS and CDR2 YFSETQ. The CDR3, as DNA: TGCGCCAGCAGCTCGAAGGGGACTAGCGATGATGAGCAGTTCTTC. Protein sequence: CASSSKGTSDDEQFF.

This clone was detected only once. The CDR3 region has the DNA TGTGCCAGCAGCCGTAACATCATGAACACTGAAGCTTTCTTT. It codes for CASSRNIMNTEAFF. The J gene is TRBJ1-1, the V gene TRBV14; no firm D call. The CDR3 covers 14 residues. CDR1 and CDR2 from the germline V gene are SGHDN and FVKESK. V lost 4 bases and J lost 0, with 9 bases in between.

CDR3 in DNA: TGTGCCAGCAGTGCCGAGGGCCGAAAGACTGAAGCTTTCTTT. It yields the protein CASSAEGRKTEAFF. V is TRBV6-1 and J is TRBJ1-1; no clear D. The CDR3 length is 14 residues. Trimming removed 4 bases from V and 5 bases from J, with 14 bases in between. Germline V lookup: CDR1 MNHNS, CDR2 SASEGT.

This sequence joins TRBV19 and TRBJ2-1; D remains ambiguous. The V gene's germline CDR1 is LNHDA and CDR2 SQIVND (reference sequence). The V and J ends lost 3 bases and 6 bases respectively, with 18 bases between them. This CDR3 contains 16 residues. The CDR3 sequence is CASSMNDDSDGNEQFF. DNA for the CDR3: TGTGCCAGTAGTATGAATGACGACTCAGACGGCAATGAGCAGTTCTTC.

The CDR3 protein is CASSMSGEDYNEQFF. The CDR3 region has the DNA TGTGCCAGCAGCATGAGCGGGGAGGACTACAATGAGCAGTTCTTC. The chain recombines TRBV11-3 with TRBJ2-1, with 7 positions matching TRBD2. The CDR3 extends over 15 amino acids. Germline assignment: CDR1 SGHNT and CDR2 YENEEA. Trimming at V came to 5 bases and at J to 3 bases, leaving 7 bases not matched to a gene.

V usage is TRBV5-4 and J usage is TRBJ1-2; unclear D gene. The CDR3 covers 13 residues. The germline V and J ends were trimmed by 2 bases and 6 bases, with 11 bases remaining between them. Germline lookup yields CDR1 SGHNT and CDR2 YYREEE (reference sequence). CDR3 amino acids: CASSFKGSDGYTF. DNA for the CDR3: TGTGCCAGCAGCTTCAAGGGTAGCGATGGCTACACCTTC.

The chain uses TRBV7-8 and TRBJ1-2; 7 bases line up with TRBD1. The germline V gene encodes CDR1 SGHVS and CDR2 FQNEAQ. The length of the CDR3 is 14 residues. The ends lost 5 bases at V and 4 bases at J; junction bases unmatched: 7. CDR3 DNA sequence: TGTGCCAGCAGCACCCCCGGGACAGTCTATGGCTACACCTTC. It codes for CASSTPGTVYGYTF.

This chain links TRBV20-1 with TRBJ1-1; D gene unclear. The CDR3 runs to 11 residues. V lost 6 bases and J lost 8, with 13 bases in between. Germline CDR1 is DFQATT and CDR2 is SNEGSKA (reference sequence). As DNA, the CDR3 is TGCAGTGCCAACAGACGGGAAGAAGCTTTCTTT. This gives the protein CSANRREEAFF.

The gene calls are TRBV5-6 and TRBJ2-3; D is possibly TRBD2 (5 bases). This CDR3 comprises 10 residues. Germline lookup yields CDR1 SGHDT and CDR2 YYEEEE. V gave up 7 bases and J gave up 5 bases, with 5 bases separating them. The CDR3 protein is CASGGDTQYF. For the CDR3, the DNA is TGTGCCAGCGGAGGAGATACGCAGTATTTT.

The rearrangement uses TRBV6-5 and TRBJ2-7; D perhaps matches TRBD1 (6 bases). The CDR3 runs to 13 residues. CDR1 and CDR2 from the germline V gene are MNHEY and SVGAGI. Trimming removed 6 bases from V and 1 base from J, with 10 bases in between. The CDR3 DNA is TGTGCCAGCAGAAACGGACAGTCCTACGAGCAGTACTTC. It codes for CASRNGQSYEQYF.

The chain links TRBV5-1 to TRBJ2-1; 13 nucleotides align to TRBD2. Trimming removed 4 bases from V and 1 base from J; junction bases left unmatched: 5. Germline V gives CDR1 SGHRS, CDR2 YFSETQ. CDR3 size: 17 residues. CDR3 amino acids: CASSQLAGGRSYNEQFF. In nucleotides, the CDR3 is TGCGCCAGCAGCCAACTAGCGGGGGGGCGGTCCTACAATGAGCAGTTCTTC.

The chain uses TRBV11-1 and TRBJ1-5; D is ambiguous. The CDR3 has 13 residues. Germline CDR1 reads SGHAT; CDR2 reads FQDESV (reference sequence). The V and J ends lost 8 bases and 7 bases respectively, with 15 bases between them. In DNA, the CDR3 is TGTGCCAGCGGAGGGAGGGTCCGCCAGCCCCAGCATTTT. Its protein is CASGGRVRQPQHF.

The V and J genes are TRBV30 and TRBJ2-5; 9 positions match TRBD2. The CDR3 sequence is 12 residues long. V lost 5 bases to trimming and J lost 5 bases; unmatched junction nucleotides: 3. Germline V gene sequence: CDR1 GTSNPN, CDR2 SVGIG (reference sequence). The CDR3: CAWSLAGETQYF. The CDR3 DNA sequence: TGTGCCTGGTCGCTAGCGGGGGAGACCCAGTACTTC.

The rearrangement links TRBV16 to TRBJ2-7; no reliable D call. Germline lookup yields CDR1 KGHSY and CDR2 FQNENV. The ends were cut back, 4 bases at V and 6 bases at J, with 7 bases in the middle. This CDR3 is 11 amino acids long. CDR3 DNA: TGTGCCAGCAGCCCCGCGGTCGAGCAGTACTTC. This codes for CASSPAVEQYF.